A single sample gave rise to the 29 T cell receptor beta chains below, sequenced in a study of Ad26.COV2.S vaccination and SARS-CoV-2 variants. The treatment: 19 received Ad26.COV2.S at low or high dose, single or two shots; about 5 received placebo; per-sample allocation not given. Vaccine and placebo recipients were sampled on day 63 after the first injection. Clones were sequenced by immunoSEQ multiplex PCR, and TCRdb holds only the in-frame ones, with some missing. The sample has 300,000 to 400,000 clones; around nine tenths are singletons. Sequencing was performed on peripheral blood, taken in a trial of Ad26.COV2.S vaccine versus placebo. All receptors come from a person aged 18-65 years who received the Ad26.COV2.S COVID-19 vaccine or a placebo.

This chain links TRBV4-2 with TRBJ2-1; 8 nucleotides align to TRBD1. CDR1 LGHNA and CDR2 YNFKEQ come from the germline V gene. The CDR3 consists of 15 residues. J lost 3 bases, V lost 3 bases, and 4 bases had no gene match. In DNA form, the CDR3 reads TGTGCCAGCAGCCAGATGGACAGGGACTACAATGAGCAGTTCTTC. It translates to CASSQMDRDYNEQFF.

The CDR3 loop is CAGSGYTDTQYF. The CDR3 DNA is TGTGCCGGTAGCGGGTACACAGATACGCAGTATTTT. The chain carries TRBV2 and TRBJ2-3; 7 nucleotides align to TRBD2. The CDR3 spans 12 residues. Germline V gives CDR1 SNHLY, CDR2 FYNNEI. The J segment lost 2 bases and the V segment lost 11 bases, leaving 4 bases of the junction unmatched.

This sequence joins TRBV6-5 and TRBJ1-4, with 7 bases aligning to TRBD1. With 8 bases clipped from V and 4 bases from J, the junction kept 4 bases outside the gene matches. CDR3 length: 13 amino acids. Germline-derived CDR1 and CDR2 are MNHEY and SVGAGI. CDR3 DNA sequence: TGTGCCAGCCGGGACAGAGTTAATGAAAAACTGTTTTTT. Its protein is CASRDRVNEKLFF.

The rearrangement links TRBV15 to TRBJ2-2, with D maybe TRBD2 (5 bases). CDR1 is LNHNV and CDR2 is YYDKDF in the germline V gene (reference sequence). Trimming cost V 4 bases and J 5 bases, with 14 bases left between them. CDR3 length: 15 amino acids. CDR3 protein: CATSKEWRGTGELFF. The CDR3 DNA reads TGTGCCACCAGCAAAGAGTGGCGAGGGACCGGGGAGCTGTTTTTT.

The chain links TRBV7-8 to TRBJ1-1, with D unclear. The V gene's germline CDR1 is SGHVS and CDR2 FQNEAQ. V lost 5 bases to trimming and J lost 3 bases, with 10 bases between them. CDR3 length equals 13 residues. In nucleotides, the CDR3 is TGTGCCAGCAGCCCTAACTGGGACACTGAAGCTTTCTTT. Amino acids: CASSPNWDTEAFF.

This clone was seen only once. J is TRBJ1-5 and V is TRBV14; D is ambiguous. The CDR3 has 14 residues. Trimming cost V 1 base and J 3 bases, with 7 bases left between them. Germline-derived CDR1 and CDR2 are SGHDN and FVKESK. CDR3 nucleotides: TGTGCCAGCAGCCAAGCGGGGTTCAATCAGCCCCAGCATTTT. Translating gives CASSQAGFNQPQHF.

The chain links TRBV3-1 (or the pseudogene TRBV3-2) to TRBJ2-3, with 8 bases matching TRBD1. Germline V gives CDR1 LGHDT, CDR2 YNNKEL (reference sequence). The CDR3 runs 15 residues. V gave up 6 bases and J gave up 1 base; unmatched junction bases: 6. Here the CDR3 reads CASSSDRGGTDTQYF. CDR3 bases: TGTGCCAGCAGTTCCGACAGGGGTGGCACAGATACGCAGTATTTT.

The chain carries TRBV2 and TRBJ1-1; 7 bases are shared with TRBD1. Per germline, CDR1 SNHLY and CDR2 FYNNEI. Trimming took 6 bases from V and 7 from J; bases not matched to a gene: 8. The CDR3 consists of 13 residues. The CDR3 region has the DNA TGTGCCAGCAGCCTTGGACAGGCGGGTGAAGCTTTCTTT. Translation: CASSLGQAGEAFF.

The gene calls are TRBV30 and TRBJ2-3; 7 nucleotides agree with TRBD2. Trimming cost V 3 bases and J 2 bases; bases outside gene matches: 5. Germline V gene sequence: CDR1 GTSNPN, CDR2 SVGIG (reference sequence). There are 14 residues in the CDR3. CDR3 loop: CAWSLGTITDTQYF. The CDR3 DNA reads as TGTGCCTGGAGCCTCGGGACTATCACAGATACGCAGTATTTT.

The chain combines TRBV6-5 with TRBJ1-4, with 7 positions matching TRBD1. Germline V gives CDR1 MNHEY, CDR2 SVGAGI. Trimming took 5 bases from V and 10 from J; bases not matched to a gene: 10. The CDR3 totals 14 residues. The CDR3 loop reads CASSKAPQGGKLFF. The DNA for the CDR3 is TGTGCCAGCAGTAAGGCACCCCAGGGGGGAAAACTGTTTTTT.

The rearrangement links TRBV7-9 to TRBJ2-1; D gene unclear. Trimming shortened V by 6 bases and J by 5 bases, and 11 bases separated the two germline ends. The CDR3 contains 13 residues. The germline V gene encodes CDR1 SEHNR and CDR2 FQNEAQ (reference sequence). CDR3 bases: TGTGCCAGCAGGGGCATTCAGAACAATGAGCAGTTCTTC. It encodes CASRGIQNNEQFF.

V is TRBV6-5 and J is TRBJ1-2; 9 bases match TRBD1. V was pared by 5 bases and J by 0 bases, with 4 bases of the junction left unmatched. The germline gives CDR1 MNHEY, CDR2 SVGAGI. The CDR3 runs to 15 residues. CDR3 in amino acids: CASSIYRGPNYGYTF. CDR3 DNA: TGTGCCAGCAGTATCTACAGGGGGCCTAACTATGGCTACACCTTC.

J is TRBJ1-1 and V is TRBV6-5; maybe TRBD1 (6 bases). The CDR3 loop spans 13 amino acids. Trimming removed 7 bases from V and 3 bases from J, with 12 bases in between. Germline loops: CDR1 MNHEY, CDR2 SVGAGI. DNA for the CDR3: TGTGCCAGCAACGTCAGGGGTGACACTGAAGCTTTCTTT. Encoded protein: CASNVRGDTEAFF.

This rearrangement joins TRBV13 to TRBJ1-5; 9 bases are a match to TRBD1. This CDR3 contains 14 residues. Germline values: CDR1 PRHDT, CDR2 FYEKMQ (reference sequence). The V and J ends lost 4 bases and 6 bases, in that order; junction bases with no gene match: 4. CDR3 region: CASSSQGAGQPQHF. CDR3 DNA sequence: TGTGCCAGCAGCTCACAGGGGGCAGGTCAGCCCCAGCATTTT.

The chain couples TRBV4-3 to TRBJ1-3, with no clear D. The CDR3 contains 15 residues. V lost 0 bases and J 0 bases, leaving 6 bases between the germline ends. The germline V gene has CDR1 LGHNA and CDR2 YSLEER. In nucleotides, the CDR3 is TGCGCCAGCAGCCAAGATAGAGCCTCTGGAAACACCATATATTTT. It is translated as CASSQDRASGNTIYF.

V and J are TRBV6-5 and TRBJ2-7; unclear D gene. This CDR3 is built from 13 residues. Trimming removed 6 bases at V and 1 base at J, with 10 bases between. Germline-derived CDR1 and CDR2 are MNHEY and SVGAGI. The CDR3 region is CASSSDISYEQYF. The CDR3 DNA follows: TGTGCCAGCAGCTCCGACATTTCCTACGAGCAGTACTTC.

The chain couples TRBV7-2 to TRBJ2-2, with 7 nucleotides matching TRBD2. J was trimmed by 1 base and V by 3 bases; bases with no gene match: 5. The CDR3 has 16 residues. From germline, CDR1 is SGHTA and CDR2 FQGNSA. The CDR3 spells CASSFSAGENTGELFF. The DNA of the CDR3 is TGTGCCAGCAGCTTCTCCGCGGGGGAGAACACCGGGGAGCTGTTTTTT.

This chain joins TRBV4-1 and TRBJ1-5, with D perhaps matching TRBD1 (6 bases). CDR1 MGHRA and CDR2 YSYEKL come from the germline V gene. The CDR3 extends over 16 amino acids. V lost 1 base, J lost 3 bases, and 13 bases lay in between. The CDR3 loop is CASSQGINRANQPQHF. The CDR3 DNA follows: TGCGCCAGCAGCCAAGGGATAAACAGGGCCAATCAGCCCCAGCATTTT.

CDR3 coding DNA: TGTGCCAGCAGTGGGGGGGCGGGTTATAGCAATCAGCCCCAGCATTTT. This encodes CASSGGAGYSNQPQHF. This chain uses TRBV6-1 with TRBJ1-5; perhaps TRBD1 as D (6 bases). This CDR3 is 16 amino acids long. Germline V gives CDR1 MNHNS, CDR2 SASEGT. Trimming stripped 4 bases from V and 0 bases from J, with 13 bases between.

The chain links TRBV7-9 to TRBJ1-2; a weak D match, TRBD1 (5 bases). Germline values: CDR1 SEHNR, CDR2 FQNEAQ (reference sequence). This CDR3 has 14 amino acids. Trimming shortened V by 1 base and J by 1 base, and 7 bases separated the two germline ends. For the CDR3, the DNA is TGTGCCAGCAGCTTAGGGGGGGATAACTATGGCTACACCTTC. Translated: CASSLGGDNYGYTF.

The rearrangement links TRBV5-1 to TRBJ1-2; D is uncertain. Looked up from germline, CDR1 is SGHRS and CDR2 is YFSETQ. This CDR3 region has 15 residues. V was shortened by 6 bases and J by 2 bases, with 17 bases between the two germline ends. CDR3 amino acids: CASKQEVGGNYGYTF. CDR3 in DNA: TGCGCCAGCAAGCAAGAGGTGGGAGGGAACTATGGCTACACCTTC. Supplemented by reference TRBV5-1 and TRBJ1-2, the full variable domain reads KAGVTQTPRYLIKTRGQQVTLSCSPISGHRSVSWYQQTPGQGLQFLFEYFSETQRNKGNFPGRFSGRQFSNSRSEMNVSTLELGDSALYLCASKQEVGGNYGYTFGSGTRLTVV.

The gene calls are TRBV24-1 and TRBJ2-1, with 7 bases lining up with TRBD1. CDR3 length equals 15 residues. CDR1 KGHDR and CDR2 SFDVKD come from the germline V gene. J gave up 5 bases and V 9 bases, and 12 bases lay outside the gene matches. The CDR3 loop reads CATAETGSNDNEQFF. CDR3 bases: TGTGCCACCGCCGAGACAGGGAGTAACGACAATGAGCAGTTCTTC.

V gene TRBV5-4 combines with J gene TRBJ2-6; D might be TRBD2 (6 bases). Germline V lookup: CDR1 SGHNT, CDR2 YYREEE (reference sequence). CDR3 length: 15 amino acids. Trimming removed 1 base from V and 2 bases from J, with 7 bases in between. Written as DNA, the CDR3 is TGTGCCAGCAGCTTGTCGGGGGCTGGGGCCAACGTCCTGACTTTC. Amino acid sequence: CASSLSGAGANVLTF.

The rearrangement uses TRBV7-2 and TRBJ2-1, with 12 bases identical to TRBD2. Looked up from germline, CDR1 is SGHTA and CDR2 is FQGNSA. The CDR3 totals 16 residues. Unmatched junction bases numbered 6, after V lost 5 bases and J lost 4 bases. The chain's CDR3 is CASSPHGLAGYNEQFF. CDR3 bases: TGTGCCAGCAGCCCTCATGGACTAGCGGGGTACAATGAGCAGTTCTTC.

The rearrangement joins TRBV19 to TRBJ1-1; the D is unclear. This CDR3 contains 13 residues. Germline CDR1 and CDR2: LNHDA and SQIVND (reference sequence). Between the trimmed V and J ends, which lost 4 bases and 0 bases, there was a span of 6 bases. CDR3 nucleotides: TGTGCCAGTAGTACGCCAATGAACACTGAAGCTTTCTTT. Protein: CASSTPMNTEAFF.

CDR3 coding DNA: TGTGCCAGCAGCCAAAGGTCAGGGCCGAGGGACACTGAAGCTTTCTTT. As protein: CASSQRSGPRDTEAFF. This chain links TRBV3-1 (or the pseudogene TRBV3-2) with TRBJ1-1; D might be TRBD1 (5 bases). This CDR3 is 16 amino acids long. Germline assignment: CDR1 LGHDT and CDR2 YNNKEL (reference sequence). Trimming took 2 bases from V and 3 from J, leaving 16 bases between them.

J is TRBJ1-2 and V is TRBV9; no firm D call. Trimming stripped 3 bases from V and 3 bases from J, with 12 bases between. The CDR3 totals 14 residues. CDR1 and CDR2 from the germline V gene are SGDLS and YYNGEE. DNA of the CDR3: TGTGCCAGCAGCGACGAGAGACGGGACTATGGCTACACCTTC. Its protein product is CASSDERRDYGYTF.

The chain has TRBV5-1 and TRBJ1-6; no firm D call. Trimming took 1 base from V and 7 from J, leaving 12 bases between them. Germline CDR1 and CDR2: SGHRS and YFSETQ. CDR3 length: 15 amino acids. CDR3 residues: CASSLRTDSNSPLHF. The CDR3 DNA reads TGCGCCAGCAGCTTGAGGACGGACTCCAATTCACCCCTCCACTTT.

This sequence joins TRBV27 and TRBJ1-1; tentatively, D is TRBD1 (6 bases). V was trimmed by 7 bases and J by 7 bases, leaving 16 bases between them. This CDR3 has 13 amino acids. Germline CDR1 reads MNHEY; CDR2 reads SMNVEV (reference sequence). The CDR3 region is CASIPGDQNEAFF. Here the CDR3 DNA reads TGTGCCAGCATTCCAGGGGACCAAAATGAAGCTTTCTTT.